Listed below are T cell receptor beta chains from one sample, sequenced in a study of shared clonotypes between healthy human individuals. Using immunoSEQ multiplex PCR, the repertoire was profiled, and TCRdb retains in-frame clones only, with some absent. The sample includes hundreds of thousands of clones, roughly 70% of them seen just once. What was sequenced was memory CD4+ T cells sorted from blood. These receptors all stem from a woman younger than 45 in good health. The CDR3 runs from the conserved cysteine through the conserved F or W. Fields, in order: V gene, CDR3 length, D gene, CDR3 protein. The D gene is left open where the match is weak.

TRBV7-6,16,-,CASSLGRGSHTDEQYF
TRBV7-9,14,-,CASSLEGWDQPQHF
TRBV30,13,-,CAWSWDWTDTQYF
TRBV5-1,11,TRBD1,CASRTGIEQYF
TRBV2,17,-,CASSLGLWGSGTDTQYF
TRBV28,19,TRBD2,CASSLSFGASGANTGELFF
TRBV18,16,-,CASSPPGVSSGDGYTF
TRBV28,16,-,CASRSQGFSGDQPQHF
TRBV5-1,15,TRBD2,CASSLVSSGYNEQFF
TRBV2,15,TRBD2,CASSGLAGIADTQYF
TRBV7-2,17,-,CASSQAAAAGGNQPQHF
TRBV11-2,16,TRBD2,CASSSLRREGGDTQYF
TRBV2,20,-,CASSLRKVKGSRGSYNEQFF
TRBV18,16,-,CASSGGSTDVAGEAFF
TRBV7-2,15,-,CASSLAPGASYEQYF
TRBV5-1,18,TRBD1,CASSLAGTGRQRSYEQYF
TRBV19,15,TRBD1,CASTPRPGTGNEQFF
TRBV2,11,-,CASGGPETQYF
TRBV29-1,13,TRBD1,CSVHGTGQETQYF
TRBV5-1,16,TRBD1,CASSLEQGAGGNTIYF
TRBV28,15,TRBD1,CASSWTRGLGNTIYF
TRBV7-2,16,-,CASSLAPPGIYNEQFF
TRBV15,15,-,CATSRVLGSNYGYTF
TRBV7-9,14,TRBD1,CASSTGTAPYEQYF
TRBV5-1,15,-,CASSLVAGSSYEQYF
TRBV7-9,13,TRBD2,CASTGGGAETQYF
TRBV12-5,18,-,CASGLVLGTNNGNTEAFF
TRBV28,14,-,CASSSGQDWSEAFF
TRBV27,14,-,CASRAGAGSGEQYF
TRBV6-1,15,TRBD1,CASSEQGVMLQPQHF
TRBV11-2,14,TRBD1,CASSGRDSYNEQFF
TRBV4-1,16,-,CASSQTSGGVGYGYTF
TRBV19,16,-,CASSILTRGVSTEAFF
TRBV19,15,TRBD1,CASSIEGGGHEKLFF
TRBV11-2,14,-,CASSFGPGMHGYTF
TRBV5-1,15,TRBD1,CASSPLGTGGETQYF
TRBV19,17,-,CASSISAGDNSNQPQHF
TRBV2,17,-,CASSEASGFGADNEQFF
TRBV27,14,TRBD2,CASRGLPNTGELFF
TRBV28,16,TRBD1,CASSRRTGQAIYGYTF
TRBV11-1,16,TRBD1,CASSSILTGGTYEQYF
TRBV7-3,12,-,CASSVTYTEAFF
TRBV19,14,-,CASSKLRGTYEQYF
TRBV6-1,13,-,CASSAPGVNTQYF
TRBV29-1,11,-,CSVWTPYEQYF
TRBV28,16,-,CASSSGYFGSTDTQYF
TRBV10-3,16,TRBD2,CAISDLLADRTDTQYF